A single sample gave rise to the 26 T cell receptor beta chains below, sequenced in a study of T cell responses to AZD1222 COVID-19 vaccine. Clones were read by immunoSEQ multiplex PCR, and TCRdb kept only the in-frame ones, dropping some. The table includes about 94,000 clones, around 84% detected once. This sample comprised peripheral blood, obtained 28 days after the second AZD1222 dose. These TCRs come from an adult who received the AZD1222 COVID-19 vaccine.

The CDR3 nucleotides are TGCGCCAGCAGTGCAAGGGGTAGCGGGAGGGGAAATGAGCAGTTCTTC. This gives the protein CASSARGSGRGNEQFF. This rearrangement joins TRBV10-2 to TRBJ2-1; TRBD2 matches at 11 bases. With 4 bases clipped from V and 7 bases from J, the junction kept 9 bases outside the gene matches. Germline V gene data show CDR1 as WSHSY and CDR2 as SAAADI. CDR3 length equals 16 residues.

J is TRBJ2-5 and V is TRBV9; a weak D match, TRBD2 (6 bases). Germline V gives CDR1 SGDLS, CDR2 YYNGEE. The CDR3 loop spans 15 amino acids. The V gene lost 1 base and the J gene lost 4 bases, with 14 bases spanning the gap. In DNA, the CDR3 is TGTGCCAGCAGCGTAAGCGGGTCAGGGAGAGAGACCCAGTACTTC. This sequence encodes CASSVSGSGRETQYF.

The gene calls are TRBV7-9 and TRBJ1-2, with 10 bases that match TRBD1. Per the germline V gene, CDR1 is SEHNR and CDR2 is FQNEAQ (reference sequence). The CDR3 length is 14 residues. V was clipped by 4 bases and J by 8 bases; unmatched bases: 7. DNA for the CDR3: TGTGCCAGCAGCTCCGGACAGGGGGTAAAGGGCTACACCTTC. It translates to CASSSGQGVKGYTF.

The rearrangement uses TRBV7-2 and TRBJ2-7; no firm D call. V was clipped by 4 bases and J by 0 bases, with 10 bases between them. The CDR3 covers 14 residues. CDR1 and CDR2 (germline): SGHTA, FQGNSA. CDR3 protein: CASSSSRFSYEQYF. DNA for the CDR3: TGTGCCAGCAGCTCTTCACGTTTCTCCTACGAGCAGTACTTC.

The chain recombines TRBV9 with TRBJ2-3; 16 bases line up with TRBD2. V dropped 4 bases and J dropped 4; count of bases not matched to a gene: 9. Germline V CDR1 and CDR2: SGDLS, YYNGEE. The CDR3 spans 18 residues. The CDR3 bases are TGTGCCAGCAGCCTTTCTGGGACTAGCGGGGGGGGCCCAGATACGCAGTATTTT. Translating gives CASSLSGTSGGGPDTQYF.

This chain uses TRBV11-3 with TRBJ2-3; D may be TRBD1 or TRBD2 (5 bases each). V lost 5 bases, J lost 2 bases, and 14 bases lay in between. CDR1 and CDR2 from the germline V gene are SGHNT and YENEEA. The CDR3 loop spans 15 amino acids. Written as DNA, the CDR3 is TGTGCCAGCAGCGAGGGGCGAGGCTTCACAGATACGCAGTATTTT. It yields the protein CASSEGRGFTDTQYF. Full variable domain (rest looked up from reference TRBV11-3 and TRBJ2-3): EAGVVQSPRYKIIEKKQPVAFWCNPISGHNTLYWYLQNLGQGPELLIRYENEEAVDDSQLPKDRFSAERLKGVDSTLKIQPAELGDSAVYLCASSEGRGFTDTQYFGPGTRLTVL.

This chain connects TRBV19 to TRBJ1-3, with a weak D call TRBD1 (5 bases). The V and J ends lost 3 bases and 0 bases respectively, with 15 bases between them. The germline CDR1 and CDR2 sequences are LNHDA and SQIVND (reference sequence). This CDR3 region has 17 residues. This CDR3 is CASSMGWTQLSGNTIYF. In DNA form, the CDR3 reads TGTGCCAGTAGTATGGGGTGGACACAACTCTCTGGAAACACCATATATTTT.

The V and J genes are TRBV10-1 and TRBJ1-1; D not resolved. This CDR3 region has 13 residues. V lost 2 bases and J 6 bases, leaving 10 bases between the germline ends. Germline V CDR1 and CDR2: WNHNN, SYGVQD (reference sequence). Written as DNA, the CDR3 is TGCGCCAGCAGTGAGCGGGCGGACGCTGAAGCTTTCTTT. Its translation: CASSERADAEAFF.

This sequence joins TRBV6-5 and TRBJ1-2; D unresolved. The V end lost 7 bases, the J end lost 2 bases, and 11 bases lay between the germline ends. The CDR3 contains 13 residues. Germline loops: CDR1 MNHEY, CDR2 SVGAGI. CDR3: CASMNHLNYGYTF. CDR3 nucleotides: TGTGCCAGCATGAATCACTTAAACTATGGCTACACCTTC.

The V call is TRBV3-1 (or the pseudogene TRBV3-2), the J call TRBJ1-6; the match to TRBD1 covers 7 bases. Per the germline V gene, CDR1 is LGHDT and CDR2 is YNNKEL (reference sequence). With V trimmed by 1 base and J by 7 bases, 7 bases remained unmatched. The CDR3 loop spans 16 amino acids. This CDR3 reads CASSQVTRQGNSPLHF. CDR3 nucleotide sequence: TGTGCCAGCAGCCAAGTGACTAGACAGGGCAATTCACCCCTCCACTTT.

The chain joins TRBV2 to TRBJ1-2, with D uncertain. Trimming stripped 6 bases from V and 6 bases from J, with 17 bases between. Germline-derived CDR1 and CDR2 are SNHLY and FYNNEI. The CDR3 is 14 amino acids. The CDR3 sequence: CASSYHGGANGYTF. The CDR3 DNA is TGTGCCAGCAGCTACCACGGTGGAGCCAATGGCTACACCTTC.

This clone was detected only once. This rearrangement joins TRBV29-1 to TRBJ2-2, with a tentative D call TRBD1 (7 bases). CDR1 is SQVTM and CDR2 is ANQGSEA in the germline V gene. Trimming pared 5 bases from V and 11 bases from J, leaving 15 bases between. The CDR3 is 12 amino acids. DNA for the CDR3: TGCAGCGTTATGGAGGGGGCAGGAGAGCTGTTTTTT. Protein: CSVMEGAGELFF.

The chain links TRBV5-1 to TRBJ1-5; 9 nucleotides agree with TRBD1. The CDR3 extends over 17 amino acids. From germline, CDR1 is SGHRS and CDR2 YFSETQ. The V and J ends lost 4 bases and 4 bases, in that order; junction bases with no gene match: 12. The CDR3 reads CASSPEGTGKGNQPQHF. CDR3 bases: TGCGCCAGCAGCCCGGAGGGGACAGGGAAGGGGAATCAGCCCCAGCATTTT.

The rearrangement joins TRBV28 to TRBJ1-5; D is ambiguous. The CDR3 length is 14 residues. The germline V gene has CDR1 MDHEN and CDR2 SYDVKM. V gave up 1 base and J gave up 4 bases, with 8 bases separating them. The CDR3 sequence: CASSLSGINQPQHF. Written as DNA, the CDR3 is TGTGCCAGCAGTTTATCCGGAATTAATCAGCCCCAGCATTTT. Based on the CDR3 plus reference TRBV28 and TRBJ1-5, the full variable domain is DVKVTQSSRYLVKRTGEKVFLECVQDMDHENMFWYRQDPGLGLRLIYFSYDVKMKEKGDIPEGYSVSREKKERFSLILESASTNQTSMYLCASSLSGINQPQHFGDGTRLSIL.

The chain recombines TRBV27 with TRBJ1-1; possibly TRBD1 for D (6 bases). With 6 bases removed from V and 4 bases from J, the gap between germline ends came to 12 bases. Germline V lookup: CDR1 MNHEY, CDR2 SMNVEV (reference sequence). This CDR3 is 13 amino acids long. The CDR3 loop is CASRTLGGTEAFF. CDR3 coding DNA: TGTGCCAGCAGAACATTAGGGGGCACTGAAGCTTTCTTT.

The chain carries TRBV11-2 and TRBJ2-7; D remains ambiguous. V was pared by 2 bases and J by 4 bases, with 6 bases between. The germline gives CDR1 SGHAT, CDR2 FQNNGV. The CDR3 is made up of 12 amino acids. The CDR3 here is CASSLYRYEQYF. The CDR3 DNA reads as TGTGCCAGCAGCTTATATAGATACGAGCAGTACTTC.

This chain connects TRBV6-5 to TRBJ2-1; TRBD2 is a possible D gene (5 bases). The V gene's germline CDR1 is MNHEY and CDR2 SVGAGI. CDR3 length: 16 amino acids. With 0 bases removed from V and 4 bases from J, the gap between germline ends came to 13 bases. The DNA of the CDR3 is TGTGCCAGCAGTTACTCGAGGGAAGGATTGTACAATGAGCAGTTCTTC. Its protein is CASSYSREGLYNEQFF.

This clone has more than one count but fewer than ten. This sample includes further DNA sequences coding for the same CDR3. V and J are TRBV5-1 and TRBJ2-5; 7 bases map to TRBD1. In germline, CDR1 is SGHRS, CDR2 YFSETQ. Trimming cost V 1 base and J 4 bases; bases outside gene matches: 4. CDR3 length: 14 amino acids. CDR3 protein: CASSLRPGGETQYF. The CDR3 coding sequence is TGCGCCAGCAGCTTGAGGCCAGGGGGAGAGACCCAGTACTTC.

This rearrangement joins TRBV7-2 to TRBJ2-7; 9 nucleotides agree with TRBD1. The CDR3 is made up of 14 amino acids. Germline CDR1 reads SGHTA; CDR2 reads FQGNSA. J gave up 4 bases and V 4 bases, and 5 bases lay outside the gene matches. CDR3: CASSSLDRGYEQYF. CDR3 sequence (DNA): TGTGCCAGCAGCTCGCTGGACAGGGGATACGAGCAGTACTTC.

The rearrangement uses TRBV5-4 and TRBJ2-2, with 9 positions matching TRBD2. The V gene end was trimmed by 4 bases and the J gene end by 2 bases; junction bases not matched to a gene: 3. CDR1 and CDR2 (germline): SGHNT, YYREEE (reference sequence). This CDR3 is built from 15 residues. The CDR3 region has the DNA TGTGCCAGCAGCCCGGGACTAGCTAACACCGGGGAGCTGTTTTTT. Its translation is CASSPGLANTGELFF.

Only one count was recorded for this clone. The V gene is TRBV7-2, the J gene TRBJ1-2; TRBD1 agrees at 7 bases. The germline V gene has CDR1 SGHTA and CDR2 FQGNSA. J lost 1 base, V lost 2 bases, and 4 bases had no gene match. The CDR3 loop spans 15 amino acids. CDR3 nucleotides: TGTGCCAGCAGCTTACAAGGGGGCCTTAACTATGGCTACACCTTC. This gives the protein CASSLQGGLNYGYTF.

The CDR3 nucleotides are TGTGCCAGCAGCTTAGTGGTGCTAGCGGGGGGGAACACCGGGGAGCTGTTTTTT. The encoded protein is CASSLVVLAGGNTGELFF. This chain connects TRBV7-2 to TRBJ2-2, with 11 bases aligning to TRBD2. CDR3 length equals 18 residues. CDR1 and CDR2 from the germline V gene are SGHTA and FQGNSA. The junction had 5 bases not matched to a gene; V was cut back by 1 base and J by 1 base.

The chain carries TRBV10-3 and TRBJ2-6, with unresolved D. The CDR3 spans 16 residues. Germline assignment: CDR1 ENHRY and CDR2 SYGVKD. Trimming stripped 3 bases from V and 2 bases from J, with 11 bases between. This CDR3 reads CAISDSGSAGANVLTF. The CDR3 bases are TGTGCCATCAGTGACTCAGGATCGGCTGGGGCCAACGTCCTGACTTTC.

The J gene is TRBJ2-1, the V gene TRBV5-4; TRBD2 might be the D (6 bases). The CDR3 consists of 12 residues. In germline, CDR1 is SGHNT, CDR2 YYREEE (reference sequence). Trimming took 3 bases from V and 7 from J, leaving 8 bases between them. The CDR3 is CASSSEGNEQFF. DNA for the CDR3: TGTGCCAGCAGCTCGGAGGGTAATGAGCAGTTCTTC.

The rearrangement joins TRBV4-1 to TRBJ1-2; D call uncertain. This CDR3 has 16 residues. V lost 1 base and J 4 bases, leaving 16 bases between the germline ends. Germline V gives CDR1 MGHRA, CDR2 YSYEKL. CDR3 protein: CASSQVSSQIGYGYTF. The DNA of the CDR3 is TGCGCCAGCAGCCAAGTTAGCTCACAGATCGGCTATGGCTACACCTTC.

V usage is TRBV5-8 and J usage is TRBJ2-5; 11 bases align to TRBD2. The V segment lost 4 bases and the J segment 2 bases; nucleotides outside the gene matches: 10. Germline lookup yields CDR1 SGHTS and CDR2 YDEGEE. The CDR3 has 17 amino acids. DNA of the CDR3: TGTGCCAGCAGCCCAGGGACTAGCGGCACTATACAAGAGACCCAGTACTTC. Its translation: CASSPGTSGTIQETQYF.